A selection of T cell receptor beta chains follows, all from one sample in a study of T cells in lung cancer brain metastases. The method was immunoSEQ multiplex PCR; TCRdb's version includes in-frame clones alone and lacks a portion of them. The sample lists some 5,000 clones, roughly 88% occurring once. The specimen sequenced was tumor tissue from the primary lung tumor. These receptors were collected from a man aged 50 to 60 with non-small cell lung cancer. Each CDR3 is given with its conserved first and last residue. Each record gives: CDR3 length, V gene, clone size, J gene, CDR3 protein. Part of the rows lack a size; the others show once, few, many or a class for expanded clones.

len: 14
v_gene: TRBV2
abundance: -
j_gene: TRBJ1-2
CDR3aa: CASSDGRIDYGYTF

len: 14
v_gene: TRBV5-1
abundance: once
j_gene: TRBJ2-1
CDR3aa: CASSLPREGDEQFF

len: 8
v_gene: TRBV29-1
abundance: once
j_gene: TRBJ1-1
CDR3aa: CSSPEAFF

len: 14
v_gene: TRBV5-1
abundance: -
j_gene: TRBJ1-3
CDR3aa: CARKTGASGNTIYF

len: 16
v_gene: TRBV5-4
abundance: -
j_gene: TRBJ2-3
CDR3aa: CASSPTTGLGTDTQYF

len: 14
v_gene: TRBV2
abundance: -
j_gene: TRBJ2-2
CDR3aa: CASRQGSNTGELFF

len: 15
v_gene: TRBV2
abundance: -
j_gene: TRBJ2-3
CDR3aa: CASNRLASLTDTQYF

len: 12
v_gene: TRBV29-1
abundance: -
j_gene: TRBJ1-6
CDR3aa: CSVRDRNSPLHF

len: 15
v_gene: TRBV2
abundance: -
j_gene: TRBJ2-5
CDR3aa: CASSEWLQGQETQYF

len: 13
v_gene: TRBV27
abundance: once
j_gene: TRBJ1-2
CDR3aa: CASSPGGGRGYTF

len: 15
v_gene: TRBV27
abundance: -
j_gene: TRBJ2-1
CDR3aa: CASSLWGGGGHEQFF

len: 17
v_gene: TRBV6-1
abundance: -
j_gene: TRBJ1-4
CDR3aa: CASSEAGQASANEKLFF

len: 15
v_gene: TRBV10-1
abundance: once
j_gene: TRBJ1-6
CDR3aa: CASSLGQGPNSPLHF

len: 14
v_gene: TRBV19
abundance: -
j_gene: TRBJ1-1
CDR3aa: CASSPGRTNTEAFF

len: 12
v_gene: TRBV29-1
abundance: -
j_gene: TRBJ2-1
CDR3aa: CSVQGTYNEQFF

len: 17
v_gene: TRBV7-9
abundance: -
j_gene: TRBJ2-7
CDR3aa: CASSLYFSAGANYEQYF

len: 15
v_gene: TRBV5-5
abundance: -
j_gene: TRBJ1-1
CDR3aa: CASSLEGTVNTEAFF

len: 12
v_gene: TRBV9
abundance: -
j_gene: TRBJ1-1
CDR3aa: CASSVGWGEAFF

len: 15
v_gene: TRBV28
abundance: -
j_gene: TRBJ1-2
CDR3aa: CASSLGSAGADGYTF

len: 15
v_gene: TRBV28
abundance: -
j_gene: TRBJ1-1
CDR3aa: CASSLGAGLNTEAFF

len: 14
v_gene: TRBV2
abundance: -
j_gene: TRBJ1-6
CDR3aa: CASSWTGGNSPLHF

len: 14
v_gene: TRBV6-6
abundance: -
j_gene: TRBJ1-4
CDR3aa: CASSYGTGVEKLFF

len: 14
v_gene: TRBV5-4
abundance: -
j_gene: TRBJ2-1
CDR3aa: CASSLRGSYNEQFF

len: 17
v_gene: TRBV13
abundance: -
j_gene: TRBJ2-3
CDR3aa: CASSLGDPGALWDTQYF

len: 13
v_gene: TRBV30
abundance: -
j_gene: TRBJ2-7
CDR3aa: CAHRTVGREGQYF

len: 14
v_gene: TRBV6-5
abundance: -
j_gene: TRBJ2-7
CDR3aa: CASSYYRVGYEQYF

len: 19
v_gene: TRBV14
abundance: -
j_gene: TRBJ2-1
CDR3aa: CASSQDTLFRGGGVVEQFF

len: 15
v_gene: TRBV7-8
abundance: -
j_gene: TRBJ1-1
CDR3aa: CASSLVLDWGTEAFF

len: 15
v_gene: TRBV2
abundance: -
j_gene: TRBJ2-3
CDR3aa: CASSEAPAGEDTQYF

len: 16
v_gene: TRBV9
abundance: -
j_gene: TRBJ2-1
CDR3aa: CASSPGGGQGRTEQFF

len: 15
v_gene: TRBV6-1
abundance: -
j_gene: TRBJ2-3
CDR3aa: CASGPLAGGGDTQYF

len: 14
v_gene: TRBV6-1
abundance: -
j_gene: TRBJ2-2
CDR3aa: CASCSLRAAGELFF

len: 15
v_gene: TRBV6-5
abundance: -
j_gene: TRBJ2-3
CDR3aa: CASGRTGASTDTQYF

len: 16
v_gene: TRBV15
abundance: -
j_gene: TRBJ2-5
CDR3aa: CATSRGPSGGEETQYF

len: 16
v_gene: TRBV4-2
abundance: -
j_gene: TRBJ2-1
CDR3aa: CASSQDEGRSYNEQFF

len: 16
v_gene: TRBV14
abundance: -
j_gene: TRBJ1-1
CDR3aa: CASSQQDRGRFAEAFF

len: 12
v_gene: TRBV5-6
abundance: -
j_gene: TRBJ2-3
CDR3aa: CASSLWLDTQYF

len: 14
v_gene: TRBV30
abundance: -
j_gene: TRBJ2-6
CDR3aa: CALNPGSGANVLTF

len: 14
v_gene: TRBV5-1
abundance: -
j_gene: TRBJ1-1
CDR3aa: CASSLDPGDTEAFF

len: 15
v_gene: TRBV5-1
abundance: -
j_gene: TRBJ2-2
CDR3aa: CASSLIAGRTGELFF

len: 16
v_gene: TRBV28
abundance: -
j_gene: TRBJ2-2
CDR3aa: CASSLWLAGRTGELFF

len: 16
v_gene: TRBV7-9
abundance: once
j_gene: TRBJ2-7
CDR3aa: CASSLWLGGAGYEQYF

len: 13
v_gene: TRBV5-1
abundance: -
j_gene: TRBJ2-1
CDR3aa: CASSLDGYNEQFF

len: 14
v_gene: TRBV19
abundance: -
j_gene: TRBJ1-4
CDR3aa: CASSVGTADEKLFF

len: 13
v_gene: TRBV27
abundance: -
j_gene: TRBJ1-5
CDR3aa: CASSFGINQPQHF

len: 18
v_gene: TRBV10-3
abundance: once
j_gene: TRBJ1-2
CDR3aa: CAISESAKTPGFNYGYTF

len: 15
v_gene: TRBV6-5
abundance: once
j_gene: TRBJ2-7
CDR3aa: CASSYSSDGSYEQYF

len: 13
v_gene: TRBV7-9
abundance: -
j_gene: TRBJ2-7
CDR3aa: CASSFGGDYEQYF

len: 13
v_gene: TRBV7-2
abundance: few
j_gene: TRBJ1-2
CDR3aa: CASSLGGGYGYTF

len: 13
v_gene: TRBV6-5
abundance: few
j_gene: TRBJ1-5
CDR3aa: CASTPGRNQPQHF